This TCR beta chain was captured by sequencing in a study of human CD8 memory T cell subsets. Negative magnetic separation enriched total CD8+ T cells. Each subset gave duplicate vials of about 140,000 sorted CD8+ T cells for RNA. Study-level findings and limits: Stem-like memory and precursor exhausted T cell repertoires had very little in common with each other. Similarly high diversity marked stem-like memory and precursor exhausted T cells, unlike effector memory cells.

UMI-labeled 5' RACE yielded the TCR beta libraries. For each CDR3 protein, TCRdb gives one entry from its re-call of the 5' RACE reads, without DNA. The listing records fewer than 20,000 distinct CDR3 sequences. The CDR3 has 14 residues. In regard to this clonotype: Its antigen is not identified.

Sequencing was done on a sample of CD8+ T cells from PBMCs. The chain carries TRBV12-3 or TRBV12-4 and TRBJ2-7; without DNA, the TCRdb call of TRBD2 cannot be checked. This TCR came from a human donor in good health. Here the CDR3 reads CASSLLAGEDEQYF.